The clone carrying this T cell receptor (beta chain) is medium-sized. What it binds is not known. TRBV12-4/TRBJ1-2 clonotypes were amplified with adaptor-ligated barcode primers. TCRdb re-derived calls from the multiplex PCR reads in MiXCR, one entry per CDR3 protein. The profile shows about 680 distinct CDR3 sequences, under 30% of them singletons. The CDR3 is 11 amino acids. Trimming shortened V by 6 bases and J by 8 bases, and 10 bases separated the two germline ends. Study-wide results and caveats: In terms of TCR gene usage, tumor memory CD4+ T cells clustered together with blood and lymph node memory CD4+ cells, as well as with lymph node naive CD4+ cells.

The chain links TRBV12-3 or TRBV12-4 to TRBJ1-2; D gene unclear. Sequencing was performed on tumor-infiltrating naive CD4+ T cells sorted from the breast tumor. Regarding subset: naive CD4+ T cells, CD4+CD45RA+CD25-. This receptor was obtained from a female donor with breast cancer. The CDR3 reads CASSLGRGYTF. In nucleotides, the CDR3 is TGTGCCAGCAGCCTGGGCCGGGGCTACACCTTC.